These T cell receptor beta chains were read from a single sample in a study of beta chain features in type 1 diabetes. The protocol was immunoSEQ multiplex PCR, while the TCRdb copy is restricted to in-frame clones and leaves out a portion. The table records almost 350,000 clones, 7% to 10% of them present only once. Sequenced sample: central memory CD4+ T cells from blood. All receptors derive from a man in his thirties or forties with type 1 diabetes. Each CDR3 is given with its conserved first and last residue.

V gene: TRBV7-9
CDR3 protein: CASSLGQGEAFF

V gene: TRBV29-1
CDR3 protein: CSGTSSEGYTF

V gene: TRBV11-2
CDR3 protein: CASSLDQAGGLETQYF

V gene: TRBV29-1
CDR3 protein: CSAVVGQGFSPSFDGYTF

V gene: TRBV29-1
CDR3 protein: CSVRTSSGGADTQYF

V gene: TRBV9
CDR3 protein: CASSPGTRHHSYEQYF

V gene: TRBV29-1
CDR3 protein: CSVGEQGNEKLFF

V gene: TRBV7-2
CDR3 protein: CASRRRGTGELFF

V gene: TRBV5-1
CDR3 protein: CASSPNPGSYNEQFF

V gene: TRBV19
CDR3 protein: CASSSMRAGGEETQYF

V gene: TRBV30
CDR3 protein: CAWSASLSGLNSPLHF

V gene: TRBV7-9
CDR3 protein: CASSPGVGDEKLFF

V gene: TRBV7-6
CDR3 protein: CASSRDYNTGELFF

V gene: TRBV4-3
CDR3 protein: CASSQALRGRSGANVLTF

V gene: TRBV30
CDR3 protein: CAWSSASRLNEQYF

V gene: TRBV30
CDR3 protein: CAWTNAGQGSDTQYF

V gene: TRBV19
CDR3 protein: CASIDRYNEQFF

V gene: TRBV28
CDR3 protein: CASSTPAGPTDTQYF

V gene: TRBV29-1
CDR3 protein: CSVVGAIPGNTIYF

V gene: TRBV11-2
CDR3 protein: CASSQDSFISHNEKLFF

V gene: TRBV10-3
CDR3 protein: CAISESRDEKLFF

V gene: TRBV27
CDR3 protein: CASSSNRAYEQYF

V gene: TRBV6-5
CDR3 protein: CASRPFSGGGYTF

V gene: TRBV9
CDR3 protein: CASSRTGVRQYF

V gene: TRBV9
CDR3 protein: CASSLEGGYTF

V gene: TRBV14
CDR3 protein: CASSRSGATAKNIQYF

V gene: TRBV9
CDR3 protein: CASSIAGQVNTEAFF

V gene: TRBV9
CDR3 protein: CASRTSGGTGELFF

V gene: TRBV15
CDR3 protein: CATSTGDRQTQYF

V gene: TRBV5-6
CDR3 protein: CASSFDRANYGYTF

V gene: TRBV7-2
CDR3 protein: CASSLDWGQAYGYTF

V gene: TRBV6-6
CDR3 protein: CASSYQAGAYNEQFF

V gene: TRBV28
CDR3 protein: CASGRFGNIQYF

V gene: TRBV5-5
CDR3 protein: CASSGDRGTGELFF

V gene: TRBV4-3
CDR3 protein: CASSQAGVGYTF

V gene: TRBV5-1
CDR3 protein: CASMESNTGELFF

V gene: TRBV2
CDR3 protein: CASSEVTGSSHEQYF

V gene: TRBV15
CDR3 protein: CATSSPRGVGETQYF

V gene: TRBV29-1
CDR3 protein: CSVIPGLSNTEAFF

V gene: TRBV27
CDR3 protein: CASRQSSYNEQFF

V gene: TRBV6-6
CDR3 protein: CASSYSGTGADTQYF

V gene: TRBV7-6
CDR3 protein: CASSSGTDSGNTIYF

V gene: TRBV18
CDR3 protein: CASSAGTGDEAFF

V gene: TRBV6-5
CDR3 protein: CAISDGGAGKAFF